Each of the 18 T cell receptor beta chains below was sequenced from the same sample in a study of blood T cell repertoires in COVID-19. Using immunoSEQ multiplex PCR, the repertoire was profiled, and TCRdb retains in-frame clones only, with some absent. This table has 110,000 to 150,000 clones, around 87% appearing once. The sequenced material came from PBMCs or T cells enriched from blood (not recorded which). The receptors were gathered from a man aged 55 to 69 who had recovered from COVID-19.

This chain connects TRBV28 to TRBJ1-1, with 8 positions matching TRBD1. After removal of 2 bases from V and 9 bases from J, the junction contained 8 bases not matched to a gene. The CDR3 spans 14 residues. The germline V gene has CDR1 MDHEN and CDR2 SYDVKM. CDR3 in amino acids: CASSLEIRTGQAFF. The CDR3 DNA reads TGTGCCAGCAGTTTAGAGATTCGGACAGGGCAAGCTTTCTTT.

The chain joins TRBV9 to TRBJ1-2, with D possibly being TRBD1 (5 bases). Germline CDR1 reads SGDLS; CDR2 reads YYNGEE. Trimming took 0 bases from V and 7 from J, leaving 16 bases between them. The CDR3 length is 15 residues. The CDR3 DNA is TGTGCCAGCAGCGTAGGAGGCGGAGGGGAGGGTGGCTACACCTTC. Translating it yields CASSVGGGGEGGYTF.

The J gene is TRBJ2-7, the V gene TRBV11-3; no firm D call. The length of the CDR3 is 14 residues. V shed 5 bases and J shed 5 bases, with 16 bases lying between them. CDR1 and CDR2 (germline): SGHNT, YENEEA. The CDR3 reads CASSPTGLVHEQYF. CDR3 coding DNA: TGTGCCAGCAGCCCCACCGGGTTGGTCCACGAGCAGTACTTC.

The genes are TRBV18 and TRBJ1-1, with D perhaps TRBD1 (5 bases). Per the germline V gene, CDR1 is KGHSH and CDR2 is LQKENI. V shed 4 bases and J shed 0 bases, with 6 bases lying between them. The CDR3 is 13 residues long. The CDR3 sequence is CASSQGVNTEAFF. The CDR3 nucleotides read TGTGCCAGCTCACAAGGGGTGAACACTGAAGCTTTCTTT.

This clone was recorded a few times. The chain carries TRBV2 and TRBJ2-4; D is possibly TRBD1 (6 bases). The CDR3 extends over 16 amino acids. The V end was cut by 6 bases, the J end by 1 base, with 16 bases between. Germline assignment: CDR1 SNHLY and CDR2 FYNNEI. This chain's CDR3 is CASSNDRHQAKNIQYF. The CDR3 nucleotides are TGTGCCAGCAGCAACGACAGGCATCAGGCCAAAAACATTCAGTACTTC. Variable domain in full (rest from reference TRBV2 and TRBJ2-4): EPEVTQTPSHQVTQMGQEVILRCVPISNHLYFYWYRQILGQKVEFLVSFYNNEISEKSEIFDDQFSVERPDGSNFTLKIRSTKLEDSAMYFCASSNDRHQAKNIQYFGAGTRLSVL.

This chain joins TRBV5-4 and TRBJ2-7; the D is unclear. In germline, CDR1 is SGHNT, CDR2 YYREEE (reference sequence). This CDR3 comprises 13 residues. The V gene lost 0 bases and the J gene lost 1 base, with 5 bases spanning the gap. The chain's CDR3 is CASSLVGSYEQYF. The CDR3 nucleotides read TGTGCCAGCAGCTTGGTCGGGTCCTACGAGCAGTACTTC. Using reference TRBV5-4 and TRBJ2-7 for the parts outside the CDR3, the full variable domain is ETGVTQSPTHLIKTRGQQVTLRCSSQSGHNTVSWYQQALGQGPQFIFQYYREEENGRGNFPPRFSGLQFPNYSSELNVNALELDDSALYLCASSLVGSYEQYFGPGTRLTVT.

This clone was recorded once. The chain is built from TRBV5-4 and TRBJ1-4; D ambiguous. Between the trimmed V and J ends, which lost 0 bases and 6 bases, there was a span of 9 bases. Germline V gives CDR1 SGHNT, CDR2 YYREEE (reference sequence). The CDR3 length is 14 residues. CDR3 sequence: CASSLGPRDEKLFF. CDR3 sequence (DNA): TGTGCCAGCAGCTTGGGCCCCCGGGATGAAAAACTGTTTTTT.

This clone has just a few counts. The chain recombines TRBV5-6 with TRBJ2-1, with 11 bases matching TRBD2. Germline lookup yields CDR1 SGHDT and CDR2 YYEEEE. CDR3 size: 14 residues. Germline trimming cut 4 bases from V and 6 bases from J; bases unmatched to any gene: 3. The chain's CDR3 is CASSSSGGVNEQFF. The CDR3 coding sequence is TGTGCCAGCAGCAGTAGCGGGGGGGTCAATGAGCAGTTCTTC.

This chain links TRBV7-8 with TRBJ2-5, with 12 bases that match TRBD2. This CDR3 has 16 amino acids. Germline V gene data show CDR1 as SGHVS and CDR2 as FQNEAQ. Trimming removed 1 base from V and 1 base from J; junction bases left unmatched: 1. The CDR3 DNA reads TGTGCCAGCAGCTTAGGACTAGCGGGAGTCCAAGAGACCCAGTACTTC. Its translation: CASSLGLAGVQETQYF.

The gene calls are TRBV30 and TRBJ2-3; maybe TRBD2 (5 bases). Germline V gene sequence: CDR1 GTSNPN, CDR2 SVGIG (reference sequence). This CDR3 is 12 amino acids long. V was pared by 1 base and J by 4 bases, with 6 bases between. For the CDR3, the DNA is TGTGCCTGGAGTGAGAGGGCAGATACGCAGTATTTT. It is translated as CAWSERADTQYF.

The chain combines TRBV3-1 (or the pseudogene TRBV3-2) with TRBJ2-1; D not certain. With 0 bases removed from V and 4 bases from J, the gap between germline ends came to 10 bases. Germline CDR1 reads LGHDT; CDR2 reads YNNKEL (reference sequence). CDR3 length equals 15 residues. The CDR3 DNA is TGTGCCAGCAGCCAAGATCAACAGCCATACAATGAGCAGTTCTTC. Amino acids: CASSQDQQPYNEQFF.

A few counts support this clone. V gene TRBV30 combines with J gene TRBJ1-2; D is unclear. V lost 4 bases and J 6 bases, leaving 21 bases between the germline ends. CDR3 size: 15 residues. CDR1 GTSNPN and CDR2 SVGIG come from the germline V gene (reference sequence). In DNA form, the CDR3 reads TGTGCCTGGACCCGCGTAGGAGGCTTTGGGCATGGCTACACCTTC. The encoded protein is CAWTRVGGFGHGYTF. Complete variable domain (other parts from reference TRBV30 and TRBJ1-2): SQTIHQWPATLVQPVGSPLSLECTVEGTSNPNLYWYRQAAGRGLQLLFYSVGIGQISSEVPQNLSASRPQDRQFILSSKKLLLSDSGFYLCAWTRVGGFGHGYTFGSGTRLTVV.

The chain joins TRBV30 to TRBJ1-2; D is possibly TRBD1 (6 bases). Trimming left V 0 bases short and J 8 bases short, with 16 bases between. The CDR3 runs to 14 residues. Germline CDR1 is GTSNPN and CDR2 is SVGIG (reference sequence). The CDR3 DNA reads as TGTGCCTGGAGTGTACTAGGACAGATAAGGGGCTACACCTTC. It codes for CAWSVLGQIRGYTF.

This clone came up a few times. The J gene is TRBJ1-3, the V gene TRBV6-1; D possibly corresponds to TRBD1 (5 bases). Trimming cost V 4 bases and J 4 bases, with 17 bases left between them. Per germline, CDR1 MNHNS and CDR2 SASEGT. CDR3 length: 16 amino acids. Written as DNA, the CDR3 is TGTGCCAGCAGTGTGGCAACCAGGGTAGGAGGAAACACCATATATTTT. This translates into CASSVATRVGGNTIYF.

The chain combines TRBV5-1 with TRBJ2-1; perhaps TRBD2 as D (6 bases). Germline V CDR1 and CDR2: SGHRS, YFSETQ. The CDR3 totals 15 residues. The germline V and J ends were trimmed by 4 bases and 3 bases, with 14 bases remaining between them. Here the CDR3 DNA reads TGCGCCAGCAGCCGGGGAGGCGGCATCTACAATGAGCAGTTCTTC. The encoded protein is CASSRGGGIYNEQFF.

This sequence joins TRBV5-4 and TRBJ2-2, with D unresolved. Trimming removed 1 base at V and 7 bases at J, with 11 bases between. The CDR3 sequence is 14 residues long. Germline values: CDR1 SGHNT, CDR2 YYREEE (reference sequence). The CDR3 loop reads CASSLPLRSGELFF. The CDR3 DNA follows: TGTGCCAGCAGCTTGCCCCTAAGGAGCGGGGAGCTGTTTTTT.

This clone was found a few times. J is TRBJ1-2 and V is TRBV19; 7 bases fit TRBD1. The CDR3 totals 14 residues. Germline assignment: CDR1 LNHDA and CDR2 SQIVND (reference sequence). V was clipped by 5 bases and J by 7 bases; unmatched bases: 10. DNA of the CDR3: TGTGCCAGTAGTCCGTCCACAGGGGTAGGTGGCTACACCTTC. Translated: CASSPSTGVGGYTF.

The V call is TRBV7-9, the J call TRBJ2-7; 8 nucleotides line up with TRBD2. This CDR3 is 13 amino acids long. Germline-derived CDR1 and CDR2 are SEHNR and FQNEAQ (reference sequence). J gave up 6 bases and V 5 bases, and 6 bases lay outside the gene matches. CDR3 sequence reads: CASSLGLAFEQYF. As DNA, the CDR3 is TGTGCCAGCAGCCTCGGACTAGCTTTCGAGCAGTACTTC.